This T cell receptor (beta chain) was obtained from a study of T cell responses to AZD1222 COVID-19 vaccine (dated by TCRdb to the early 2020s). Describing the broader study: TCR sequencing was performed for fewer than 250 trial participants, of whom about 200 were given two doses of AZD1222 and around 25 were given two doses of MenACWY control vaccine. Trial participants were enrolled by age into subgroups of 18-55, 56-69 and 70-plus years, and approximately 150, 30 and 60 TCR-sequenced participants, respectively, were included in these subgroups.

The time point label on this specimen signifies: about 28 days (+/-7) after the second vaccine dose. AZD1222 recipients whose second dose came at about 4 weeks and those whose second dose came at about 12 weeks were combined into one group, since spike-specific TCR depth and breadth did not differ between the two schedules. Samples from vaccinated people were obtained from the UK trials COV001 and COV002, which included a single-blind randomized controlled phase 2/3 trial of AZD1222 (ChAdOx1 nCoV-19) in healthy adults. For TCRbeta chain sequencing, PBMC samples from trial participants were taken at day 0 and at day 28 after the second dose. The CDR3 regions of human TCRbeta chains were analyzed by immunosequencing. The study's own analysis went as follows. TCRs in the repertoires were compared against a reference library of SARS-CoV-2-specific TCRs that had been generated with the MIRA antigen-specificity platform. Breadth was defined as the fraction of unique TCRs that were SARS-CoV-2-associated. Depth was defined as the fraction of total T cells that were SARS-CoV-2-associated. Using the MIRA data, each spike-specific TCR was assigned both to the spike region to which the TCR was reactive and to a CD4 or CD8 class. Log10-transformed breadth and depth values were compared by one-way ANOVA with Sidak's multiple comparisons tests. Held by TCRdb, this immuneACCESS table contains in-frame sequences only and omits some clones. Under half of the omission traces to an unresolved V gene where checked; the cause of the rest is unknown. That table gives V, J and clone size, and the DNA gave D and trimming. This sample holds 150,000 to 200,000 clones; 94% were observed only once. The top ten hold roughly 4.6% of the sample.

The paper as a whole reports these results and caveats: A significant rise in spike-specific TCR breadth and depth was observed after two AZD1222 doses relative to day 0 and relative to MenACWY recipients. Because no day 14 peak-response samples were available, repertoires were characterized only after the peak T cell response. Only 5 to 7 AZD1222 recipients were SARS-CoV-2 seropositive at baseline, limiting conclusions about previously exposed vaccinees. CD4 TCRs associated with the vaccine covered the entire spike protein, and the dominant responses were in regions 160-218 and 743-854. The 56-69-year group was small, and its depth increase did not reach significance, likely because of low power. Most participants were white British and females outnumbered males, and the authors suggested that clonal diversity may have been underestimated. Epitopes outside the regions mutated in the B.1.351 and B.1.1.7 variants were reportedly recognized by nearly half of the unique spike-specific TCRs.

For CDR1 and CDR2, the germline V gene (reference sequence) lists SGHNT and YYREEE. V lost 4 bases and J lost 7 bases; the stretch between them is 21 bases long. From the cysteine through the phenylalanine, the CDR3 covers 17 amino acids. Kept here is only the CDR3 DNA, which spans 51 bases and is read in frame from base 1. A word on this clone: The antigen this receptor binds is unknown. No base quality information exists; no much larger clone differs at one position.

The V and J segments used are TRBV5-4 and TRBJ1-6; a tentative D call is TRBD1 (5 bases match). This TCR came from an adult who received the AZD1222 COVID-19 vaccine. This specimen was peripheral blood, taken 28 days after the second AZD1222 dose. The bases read TGTGCCAGCAGCCGGGGCGCCAAAGGACGGTCCAATTCACCCCTCCACTTT. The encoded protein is CASSRGAKGRSNSPLHF. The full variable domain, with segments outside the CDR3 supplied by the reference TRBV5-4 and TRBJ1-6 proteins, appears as ETGVTQSPTHLIKTRGQQVTLRCSSQSGHNTVSWYQQALGQGPQFIFQYYREEENGRGNFPPRFSGLQFPNYSSELNVNALELDDSALYLCASSRGAKGRSNSPLHFGNGTRLTVT.